The clone carrying this T cell receptor (beta chain) was recorded a few times. Using its own MiXCR run on the RT-PCR reads, TCRdb lists one record per CDR3 protein. The profile shows about 830,000 distinct CDR3 sequences, about a fifth of them singletons. V was pared by 5 bases and J by 3 bases, with 8 bases of the junction left unmatched. The CDR3 contains 16 residues. Germline V lookup: CDR1 SGHNT, CDR2 YYREEE (reference sequence). This sample is part of a study of response to subunit inactivated influenza vaccine. This receptor was taken from a man aged 50-59 years who received an inactivated influenza vaccine. This chain connects TRBV5-4 to TRBJ2-6; 7 positions agree with TRBD1. This material consisted of PBMCs from blood, taken more than 4 days after vaccination. The CDR3 sequence is CASRTHRGGGANVLTF. CDR3 bases: TGTGCCAGCAGAACTCACAGGGGTGGTGGGGCCAACGTCCTGACTTTC.